This TCR beta chain comes out of a study of blood T cell repertoires in COVID-19. Study-level information: Sample material is recorded as cDNA or gDNA derived from T cells, B-cell-depleted T cells, or PBMCs.

Profiling relied on immunoSEQ multiplex PCR, and the TCRdb table lists in-frame clones only, not all of them. The table shows about 220,000 clones, with roughly 87% occurring only once. This clone has more than one count but fewer than ten. The clonotype comes from a middle-aged man with active or convalescent COVID-19. Source material: peripheral blood.

The CDR3 region has the DNA TGTGCCAGCAGTGGGAGGTCATACACCGGGGAGCTGTTTTTT. Encoded protein: CASSGRSYTGELFF. The chain links TRBV6-6 to TRBJ2-2; possible D gene TRBD2, 6 bases. The CDR3 loop spans 14 amino acids. The germline CDR1 and CDR2 sequences are MNHNY and SVGAGI (reference sequence). V shed 5 bases and J shed 3 bases, with 10 bases lying between them.